This T cell receptor (beta chain) was sequenced during a study of glioma-infiltrating T cells after dendritic cell vaccination. Trimming took 6 bases from V and 0 from J, leaving 14 bases between them. Germline V gives CDR1 SEHNR, CDR2 FQNEAQ (reference sequence). This CDR3 comprises 16 residues. Clones were sequenced by immunoSEQ multiplex PCR, and TCRdb holds only the in-frame ones, with some missing. The sample includes 85,000 to 110,000 clones, 81% seen only once; the top ten take roughly 12%. The specimen was blood, collected before dendritic cell vaccination. The origin of this receptor is a human donor with glioblastoma. This chain uses TRBV7-9 with TRBJ2-2; D might be TRBD1 (5 bases). The CDR3 DNA reads TGTGCCAGCAGTGGACAAACAGAGGCGAACACCGGGGAGCTGTTTTTT. Protein sequence: CASSGQTEANTGELFF.